This is a list of T cell receptor beta chains from one sample in a study of Graves' ophthalmopathy and Graves' hyperthyroidism. Each CDR3 protein is one row after TCRdb ran MiXCR on the multiplex PCR reads. Here the sample spans about 740,000 distinct CDR3 sequences, roughly 40% being singletons. The sample taken for sequencing was peripheral blood. The source of these receptors is an adult man with Graves' ophthalmopathy. The CDR3 runs from the conserved cysteine through the conserved F or W. The order of the fields is V gene, clone size, D gene, J gene, CDR3 protein, CDR3 DNA. The D gene is left open where the match is weak. Clone size is shown for a subset of rows, as once, few, many or a class of expanded clone.

>TRBV29-1|once|NA|TRBJ1-2
CSVDEARAYGYTF
TGCAGCGTTGACGAGGCGAGGGCCTATGGCTACACCTTC
>TRBV14|NA|TRBD1|TRBJ1-2
CASRPGQRVHYGYTF
TGTGCCAGCAGGCCGGGACAGAGGGTTCACTATGGCTACACCTTC
>TRBV25-1|once|TRBD1|TRBJ1-6
CASSDTGQDSSPLHF
TGTGCCAGCAGTGACACCGGACAGGATTCCTCACCCCTCCACTTT
>TRBV7-3|many|NA|TRBJ2-2
CASSFQGRGGELFF
TGTGCCAGCAGCTTCCAGGGGCGCGGCGGGGAGCTGTTTTTT
>TRBV11-2|few|TRBD1|TRBJ1-5
CASSFTGGSQPQHF
TGTGCCAGCAGCTTTACAGGGGGGTCTCAGCCCCAGCATTTT
>TRBV12-3/TRBV12-4|few|NA|TRBJ1-2
CASSPEGPGFGYTF
TGTGCCAGCAGCCCCGAGGGGCCAGGGTTTGGCTACACCTTC
>TRBV20-1|NA|NA|TRBJ1-2
CSATDSSNYGYTF
TGCAGTGCTACCGACAGTTCTAACTATGGCTACACCTTC
>TRBV7-9|few|NA|TRBJ1-4
CTSSPGTSGEKLFF
TGTACCAGCAGCCCCGGGACTTCTGGTGAAAAACTGTTTTTT
>TRBV12-3/TRBV12-4|few|NA|TRBJ1-5
CASSPHSLGQPEPQHF
TGTGCCAGCAGTCCCCACTCCCTAGGACAGCCCGAGCCCCAGCATTTT
>TRBV6-1|NA|NA|TRBJ1-2
CASRREGWYGYTF
TGTGCCAGCAGACGAGAGGGATGGTATGGCTACACCTTC
>TRBV29-1|NA|NA|TRBJ1-2
CSLEASTGPYGYTF
TGCAGCTTGGAAGCCAGTACAGGACCCTATGGCTACACCTTC
>TRBV10-1|many|NA|TRBJ2-2
CASSESDTGELFF
TGCGCCAGCAGTGAGTCAGACACCGGGGAGCTGTTTTTT
>TRBV25-1|many|NA|TRBJ1-1
CASRTTNTEAFF
TGTGCCAGCAGGACAACGAACACTGAAGCTTTCTTT
>TRBV10-3|many|NA|TRBJ2-6
CATVPRAGSGANVLTF
TGTGCCACCGTACCTCGGGCGGGCTCTGGGGCCAACGTCCTGACTTTC
>TRBV6-1|few|TRBD1|TRBJ1-5
CASSYRSAGTGDDQPQHF
TGTGCCAGCAGTTACCGATCTGCCGGGACAGGGGACGATCAGCCCCAGCATTTT
>TRBV20-1|NA|NA|TRBJ1-1
CSARPKTAMNTEAFF
TGCAGTGCTAGACCTAAGACAGCCATGAACACTGAAGCTTTCTTT
>TRBV19|NA|TRBD1|TRBJ2-2
CASSPDRVINTGELFF
TGTGCCAGCTCCCCCGACAGGGTCATTAACACCGGGGAGCTGTTTTTT
>TRBV7-2|NA|NA|TRBJ1-1
CASSPEARQTEAFF
TGTGCCAGCAGCCCCGAGGCCAGGCAGACTGAAGCTTTCTTT
>TRBV7-9|NA|NA|TRBJ2-2
CASSLARGAVF
TGTGCCAGCAGCTTAGCGCGGGGAGCTGTTTTT
>TRBV20-1|NA|NA|TRBJ2-5
CSARDPALQETQYF
TGCAGTGCTAGAGATCCAGCTCTCCAAGAGACCCAGTACTTC
>TRBV19|NA|NA|TRBJ2-7
CASSIDGTHLYEQYF
TGTGCCAGTAGTATAGACGGGACCCACCTTTACGAGCAGTACTTC
>TRBV20-1|NA|TRBD1|TRBJ1-5
CSARDPGQGRKQPQHF
TGCAGTGCTAGAGATCCGGGACAGGGTAGGAAGCAGCCCCAGCATTTT
>TRBV5-1|NA|NA|TRBJ1-5
CASSLEPPGTLNQPQHF
TGCGCCAGCAGCTTGGAGCCACCCGGGACCCTAAATCAGCCCCAGCATTTT
>TRBV12-3/TRBV12-4|NA|NA|TRBJ1-2
CASSPRTPVDYGYTF
TGTGCCAGCAGTCCCCGGACCCCCGTGGACTATGGCTACACCTTC
>TRBV24-1|NA|TRBD1|TRBJ1-5
CASSASTGDQPQHF
TGTGCCAGCAGCGCCTCGACAGGGGATCAGCCCCAGCATTTT
>TRBV29-1|NA|TRBD1|TRBJ1-2
CSAGQGGSQNYGYTF
TGCAGCGCAGGACAGGGGGGCAGTCAAAACTATGGCTACACCTTC
>TRBV6-5|few|NA|TRBJ2-5
CASSYLGRRETQYF
TGTGCCAGCAGTTACTTGGGTCGGCGCGAGACCCAGTACTTC
>TRBV2|few|NA|TRBJ1-5
CASPGIGNQPQHF
TGTGCTAGCCCTGGGATTGGCAATCAGCCCCAGCATTTT
>TRBV11-2|few|TRBD2|TRBJ2-2
CASSYRSLGLAGGPTGTGELFF
TGTGCCAGCAGCTATAGGTCTTTAGGACTAGCGGGAGGACCTACGGGCACCGGGGAGCTGTTTTTT
>TRBV19|many|NA|TRBJ1-1
CASSLKWALNTEAFF
TGTGCCAGTAGCCTTAAATGGGCTCTAAACACTGAAGCTTTCTTT
>TRBV4-1|NA|TRBD2|TRBJ2-5
CASSQDQAGEKTQYF
TGTGCCAGCAGCCAAGATCAAGCGGGAGAAAAGACCCAGTACTTC
>TRBV20-1|NA|TRBD1|TRBJ1-1
CSADAPGQMNTEAFF
TGCAGTGCCGACGCCCCGGGACAGATGAACACTGAAGCTTTCTTT
>TRBV15|NA|TRBD1|TRBJ1-1
CATSARRDGQGGTEAFF
TGTGCCACCAGCGCCCGGAGAGATGGACAGGGGGGGACTGAAGCTTTCTTT
>TRBV2|NA|NA|TRBJ1-4
CTSSAGTVNEKLFF
TGTACCAGCAGTGCGGGGACTGTCAATGAAAAACTGTTTTTT
>TRBV5-5|few|NA|TRBJ1-1
CASSLRPEPGAEAFF
TGTGCCAGCAGCTTGCGTCCTGAACCTGGGGCTGAAGCTTTCTTT
>TRBV6-1|NA|NA|TRBJ1-1
CASSEVAGEAEAFF
TGTGCCAGCAGTGAAGTGGCCGGAGAGGCTGAAGCTTTCTTT
>TRBV20-1|few|TRBD2|TRBJ2-7
CSARDSYASGNYEQYF
TGCAGTGCTAGAGATAGCTACGCTAGCGGGAATTACGAGCAGTACTTC
>TRBV20-1|NA|NA|TRBJ1-5
CSALDGRNQPQHF
TGCAGTGCTCTGGACGGGCGCAATCAGCCCCAGCATTTT
>TRBV7-9|NA|NA|TRBJ1-2
CASSLRGLGDYTF
TGTGCCAGCAGCTTACGGGGGCTTGGTGACTACACCTTC
>TRBV29-1|many|NA|TRBJ2-7
CSVEEKWGTGEQYF
TGCAGCGTTGAAGAAAAGTGGGGAACGGGCGAGCAGTACTTC
>TRBV4-3|few|NA|TRBJ1-1
CASSQTNTEAFF
TGCGCCAGCAGCCAAACGAACACTGAAGCTTTCTTT
>TRBV29-1|few|NA|TRBJ2-5
CSVHSGTQYF
TGCAGCGTTCACTCCGGGACCCAGTACTTC
>TRBV12-3/TRBV12-4|many|TRBD1|TRBJ1-2
CASRGTGGYGYTF
TGTGCCAGCAGAGGAACAGGGGGCTATGGCTACACCTTC
>TRBV20-1|few|TRBD1|TRBJ1-5
CSVRVVRGPSNQPQHF
TGCAGTGTTCGTGTCGTCAGGGGGCCAAGTAATCAGCCCCAGCATTTT
>TRBV7-2|NA|TRBD1|TRBJ2-7
CASCAGWRTGWYEQYF
TGTGCCAGCTGCGCAGGGTGGCGGACAGGGTGGTACGAGCAGTACTTC
>TRBV6-6|NA|NA|TRBJ1-3
CASSYSGRSNTIYF
TGTGCCAGCAGTTACTCGGGGCGTTCTAACACCATATATTTT
>TRBV7-2|NA|NA|TRBJ2-7
CASSPPDSSYEQYF
TGTGCCAGCAGCCCGCCCGACAGCTCCTACGAGCAGTACTTC
>TRBV5-6|NA|NA|TRBJ1-6
CASSDGPNNSPLHF
TGTGCCAGCAGCGATGGACCGAATAATTCACCCCTCCACTTT
>TRBV9|NA|NA|TRBJ2-5
CASSLEGTGRGETQYF
TGTGCCAGCAGCTTAGAGGGTACAGGACGGGGAGAGACCCAGTACTTC
>TRBV25-1|NA|NA|TRBJ2-5
CASSEFGGTGETQYF
TGTGCCAGCAGTGAATTTGGAGGGACGGGTGAGACCCAGTACTTC
>TRBV5-4|NA|NA|TRBJ2-5
CASSLDGVRGQETQYF
TGTGCCAGCAGCTTGGATGGGGTTCGGGGCCAAGAGACCCAGTACTTC
>TRBV5-1|NA|TRBD1|TRBJ2-7
CASSLAGQGSHEQYF
TGCGCCAGCAGCTTGGCGGGACAGGGGAGCCACGAGCAGTACTTC
>TRBV19|NA|NA|TRBJ2-7
CASSARVTGLYEQYF
TGTGCCAGTAGTGCTAGAGTCACCGGACTCTACGAGCAGTACTTC
>TRBV4-3|NA|NA|TRBJ2-7
CASTPTTLPYEQYF
TGCGCCAGCACCCCGACGACCTTGCCCTACGAGCAGTACTTC